This is a list of T cell receptor beta chains from one sample in a study of Ad26.COV2.S vaccination and SARS-CoV-2 variants. Libraries were prepared by immunoSEQ multiplex PCR; TCRdb keeps only in-frame clonotypes and omits some of them. Of roughly 320,000 clones in the sample, roughly 84% were seen once. The sequenced sample was peripheral blood, obtained in a trial of Ad26.COV2.S vaccine versus placebo. The receptors stem from a person aged 18-60 years who received the Ad26.COV2.S COVID-19 vaccine or a placebo. CDR3s include the opening cysteine and the closing phenylalanine or tryptophan. D genes are given only for firm matches. Not every row has a clone size; where given, it reads once, few, many or a size class.

TGTGCCAGCAGCTTAGTGGGGTCGCAGTCGCCCCAGCATTTT | CASSLVGSQSPQHF | once | . | TRBJ1-5 | TRBV11-2
TGTGCCAGCTCACCACCGATCAGGACAGATACGCAGTATTTT | CASSPPIRTDTQYF | . | . | TRBJ2-3 | TRBV18
TGTGCCAGCAGCCAAGATGGGCTAGCGGGGGTCCAAGAGACCCAGTACTTC | CASSQDGLAGVQETQYF | . | TRBD2 | TRBJ2-5 | TRBV3-1/TRBV3-2
TGCGCCAGCAGCCAAATGGACAGCTTCTATGGCTACACCTTC | CASSQMDSFYGYTF | . | . | TRBJ1-2 | TRBV5-1
TGTGCCAGCAGTTATGTGAGCGGGGGGGCAGATACGCAGTATTTT | CASSYVSGGADTQYF | . | TRBD2 | TRBJ2-3 | TRBV6-6
TGTGCCAGCAGCTTGGGGCGGGACACTTATAGTGGCACTGAAGCTTTCTTT | CASSLGRDTYSGTEAFF | . | . | TRBJ1-1 | TRBV5-8
TGTGCCAGCAGGGGAGGAGCCGGGGAGCTGTTTTTT | CASRGGAGELFF | . | . | TRBJ2-2 | TRBV3-1/TRBV3-2
TGCGCCAGCAGCACGACAGACAGAGCGTACACTGAAGCTTTCTTT | CASSTTDRAYTEAFF | . | . | TRBJ1-1 | TRBV5-1
TGTGCCAGCAGCGTAGGGAGACAGCCCCAGCATTTT | CASSVGRQPQHF | once | . | TRBJ1-5 | TRBV3-1/TRBV3-2
TGTGCCAGCAATGAGGGGGGGACCTACAATGAGCAGTTCTTC | CASNEGGTYNEQFF | . | . | TRBJ2-1 | TRBV25-1
TGCAGCGGGGGAGGACAGGGAGAAAAGGGCACTGAAGCTTTCTTT | CSGGGQGEKGTEAFF | . | TRBD1 | TRBJ1-1 | TRBV29-1
TGCAGCGTCCATGGGGGCCTCAACACTGAAGCTTTCTTT | CSVHGGLNTEAFF | . | . | TRBJ1-1 | TRBV29-1
TGTGCCAGCAGAATGGGCACTGAAGCTTTCTTT | CASRMGTEAFF | few | . | TRBJ1-1 | TRBV3-1/TRBV3-2
TGTGCCAGCAGCTATAAGGACAGGGAGGGCACTGAAGCTTTCTTT | CASSYKDREGTEAFF | few | TRBD1 | TRBJ1-1 | TRBV7-9
TGTGCCAGCAGCAGGCCCGGACAGCTGAACACTGAAGCTTTCTTT | CASSRPGQLNTEAFF | . | . | TRBJ1-1 | TRBV5-4
TGTGCCAGCTCACCGGGACGGAACTATGGCTACACCTTC | CASSPGRNYGYTF | . | . | TRBJ1-2 | TRBV18
TGTGCCAGCAGTGAAGGGCAGCTCACAGATACGCAGTATTTT | CASSEGQLTDTQYF | once | . | TRBJ2-3 | TRBV6-1
TGTGCCTGGAGTGTCTCCCAGGGATCTGGCTACACCTTC | CAWSVSQGSGYTF | . | . | TRBJ1-2 | TRBV30
TGTGCCAGCAAACCTACCCGGGGGGCCGGGGAGCTGTTTTTT | CASKPTRGAGELFF | . | TRBD2 | TRBJ2-2 | TRBV2
TGTGCCTGGAGCGCAGGACTGCAGGCGGACACCATATATTTT | CAWSAGLQADTIYF | . | . | TRBJ1-3 | TRBV30
TGTGCCAGCAGCTTGTGGGTGAACACTGAAGCTTTCTTT | CASSLWVNTEAFF | . | . | TRBJ1-1 | TRBV5-6
TGTGCCAGCAGCTACATCGAGGACGGAAACTCCTACAATGAGCAGTTCTTC | CASSYIEDGNSYNEQFF | . | . | TRBJ2-1 | TRBV7-6
TGTGCCAGTACTAGGGGACACCCGGCCGGGGAGCTGTTTTTT | CASTRGHPAGELFF | . | . | TRBJ2-2 | TRBV19
TGTGCCTGGAGTATGCCGGGACAGGGGGCCTATCAGCCCCAGCATTTT | CAWSMPGQGAYQPQHF | . | TRBD1 | TRBJ1-5 | TRBV30
TGTGCCACCAGTGACGGGACTACAAGGCAGTTCTTC | CATSDGTTRQFF | . | TRBD2 | TRBJ2-1 | TRBV24-1
TGTGCCAGCAGCCAAGGCGGACTCACTGAAGCTTTCTTT | CASSQGGLTEAFF | . | . | TRBJ1-1 | TRBV4-2
TGTGCTAGCAGCAACCGGGGGGCGGGGCACATTTCCTACGAGCAGTACTTC | CASSNRGAGHISYEQYF | few | . | TRBJ2-7 | TRBV7-7
TGTGCCAGCTCACCAAACCGAGAAATCCAAGAGACCCAGTACTTC | CASSPNREIQETQYF | . | . | TRBJ2-5 | TRBV18
TGTGCCAGTAGTATTGTTGATATCTCCTACAATGAGCAGTTCTTC | CASSIVDISYNEQFF | . | . | TRBJ2-1 | TRBV19
TGTGCCAGCAGCTTAGGAGCCGGTACAGGGAACACCATATATTTT | CASSLGAGTGNTIYF | . | . | TRBJ1-3 | TRBV7-9
TGTGCCAGCAGCCAAAACAGGGGCACTGAAGCTTTCTTT | CASSQNRGTEAFF | few | TRBD1 | TRBJ1-1 | TRBV3-1/TRBV3-2
TGTGCCAGTACAAATGCCGGGGAGCTGTTTTTT | CASTNAGELFF | . | . | TRBJ2-2 | TRBV25-1
TGCGCCAGCAGCTTGCCCAGCTACCAGACCTACGAGCAGTACTTC | CASSLPSYQTYEQYF | . | . | TRBJ2-7 | TRBV5-1
TGCAGCGTTCAAGGCCAGATGAACACTGAAGCTTTCTTT | CSVQGQMNTEAFF | . | . | TRBJ1-1 | TRBV29-1
TGTGCCAGCAGCGCCTACTCCAGGGGGCTTTCACCCCTCCACTTT | CASSAYSRGLSPLHF | . | TRBD1 | TRBJ1-6 | TRBV7-3
TGCGCCAGCACCTGGCGAGTCCGGGGTCCCCTCGGGGGGCAGTACTTC | CASTWRVRGPLGGQYF | . | . | TRBJ2-7 | TRBV5-1
TGTGCCAGCACCCGTGCCGGGGAGATCTACGAGCAGTACTTC | CASTRAGEIYEQYF | . | . | TRBJ2-7 | TRBV3-1/TRBV3-2
TGTGCCTGGAGTGCACAGGAGACGACGGAAGCTTTCTTT | CAWSAQETTEAFF | . | . | TRBJ1-1 | TRBV30
TGTGCCAGCAGTGAAAGGAATGGCAATGAGCAGTTCTTC | CASSERNGNEQFF | . | . | TRBJ2-1 | TRBV25-1
TGTGCCAGCAGCTGGGGGGAGTCCTATGGCTACACCTTC | CASSWGESYGYTF | few | . | TRBJ1-2 | TRBV5-4
TGCGCCAGCAGTCCCTTAGGAGGCAGGGTTGTGGAAACCGGGGAGCTGTTTTTT | CASSPLGGRVVETGELFF | . | . | TRBJ2-2 | TRBV5-1
TGTGCCAGCAGTCCCAAGACTTGGGGTACGCAGTATTTT | CASSPKTWGTQYF | few | . | TRBJ2-3 | TRBV14
TGTGCCAGCAGCTCTACCGACAGGCCAACTAACTATGGCTACACCTTC | CASSSTDRPTNYGYTF | . | . | TRBJ1-2 | TRBV5-4
TGCGCCAGCAGCCAAGATCACGGGAAGACAGGGAGCTCCTATAATTCACCCCTCCACTTT | CASSQDHGKTGSSYNSPLHF | . | TRBD1 | TRBJ1-6 | TRBV4-1
TGTGCCTGGAGTAGGCGGGGGAAAGGCACAGATACGCAGTATTTT | CAWSRRGKGTDTQYF | . | TRBD2 | TRBJ2-3 | TRBV30